This paragraph reports one T cell receptor (beta chain). TCRdb used MiXCR to reprocess the 5' RACE reads, holding one entry per CDR3 protein. The data contain under 200,000 distinct CDR3 sequences, approximately 10% of them singletons. The sample originates from a study of T-cell memory formation after mild COVID-19. The CDR3 spans 13 residues. Germline CDR1 is GTSNPN and CDR2 is SVGIG (reference sequence). The ends were cut back, 2 bases at V and 9 bases at J, with 14 bases in the middle. The chain is built from TRBV30 and TRBJ2-1, with D uncertain. The origin of this receptor is a man between 18 and 29 years old who had mild COVID-19 (a few samples of this study predate the infection). Cell type and time point are not known. Sequenced sample: PBMCs or a T cell subset sorted from them (not recorded which). CDR3 sequence (DNA): TGTGCCTGGAGTTCTAGTTTAGGTGCTGAGCAGTTCTTC. This translates into CAWSSSLGAEQFF.